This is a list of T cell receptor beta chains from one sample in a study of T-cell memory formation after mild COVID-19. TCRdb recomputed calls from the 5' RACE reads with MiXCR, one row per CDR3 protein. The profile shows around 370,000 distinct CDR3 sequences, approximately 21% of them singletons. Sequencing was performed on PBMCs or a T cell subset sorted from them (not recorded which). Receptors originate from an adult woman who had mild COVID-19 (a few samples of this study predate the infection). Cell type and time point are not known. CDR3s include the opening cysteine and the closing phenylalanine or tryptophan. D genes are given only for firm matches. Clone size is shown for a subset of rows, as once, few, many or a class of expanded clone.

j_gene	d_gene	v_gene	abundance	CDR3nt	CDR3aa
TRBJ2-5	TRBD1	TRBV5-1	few	TGCGCCAGCAGCTTGGATATCCGGGACAGGGTCATTAAGACCCAGTACTTC	CASSLDIRDRVIKTQYF
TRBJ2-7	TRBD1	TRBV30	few	TGTGCCTGGAGTGTATATCGGGCCAGGGGGGAGCAGTACTTC	CAWSVYRARGEQYF
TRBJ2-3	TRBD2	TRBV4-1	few	TGCGCCAGCAGCCGGGCTAGCGGGGGATTAAGCACAGATACGCAGTATTTT	CASSRASGGLSTDTQYF
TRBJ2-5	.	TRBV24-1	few	TGTGCCACCAGTGATACCGGGACATTACAAGAGACCCAGTACTTC	CATSDTGTLQETQYF
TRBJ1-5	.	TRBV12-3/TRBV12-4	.	TGTGCCAGCAGTTTGGGCGGCCTCAATCAGCCCCAGCATTTT	CASSLGGLNQPQHF
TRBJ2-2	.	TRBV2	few	TGTGCCAGCAGCGGTACTAGTACCGGGGAGCTGTTTTTT	CASSGTSTGELFF
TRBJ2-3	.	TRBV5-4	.	TGTGCCAGCAGCCCTGGGTCCGGGCAGGGCTATGGAGATACGCAGTATTTT	CASSPGSGQGYGDTQYF
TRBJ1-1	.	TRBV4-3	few	TGCGCCAGCAGCCAAGTATATTACAACGCTGAAGCTTTCTTT	CASSQVYYNAEAFF
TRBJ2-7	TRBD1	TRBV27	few	TGTGCCAGCAGGCTCGGGACAGCCTACGAGCAGTACTTC	CASRLGTAYEQYF
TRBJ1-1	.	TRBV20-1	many	TGCAGTGCTAGTAAGGGGTATGGACCGGGTGAAACTGAAGCTTTCTTT	CSASKGYGPGETEAFF
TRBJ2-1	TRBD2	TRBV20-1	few	TGCAGTGCTAGTCGGTCTAGCGGGAGTAATGAGCAGTTCTTC	CSASRSSGSNEQFF
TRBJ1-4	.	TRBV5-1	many	TGCGCCAGCAGCTTCCAGGGAGGTGAAAAACTGTTTTTT	CASSFQGGEKLFF